A selection of T cell receptor beta chains follows, all from one sample in a study of T-cell memory formation after mild COVID-19. TCRdb passed the 5' RACE reads through MiXCR, listing each CDR3 protein once. In the table there are 90,000 to 120,000 distinct CDR3 sequences, 11% of which are singletons. Sequencing was carried out using PBMCs or a T cell subset sorted from them (not recorded which). The receptor source for this set is a man between 18 and 29 years old who had mild COVID-19 (a few samples of this study predate the infection). Cell type and time point are not known. Both conserved end residues are part of each CDR3. The D gene is left open where the match is weak.

cdr3_length j_call v_call d_call cdr3_aa
15 TRBJ1-6 TRBV12-3/TRBV12-4 . CASSRDTLRNSPLHF
14 TRBJ1-2 TRBV5-1 TRBD1 CASSLIQGEDGYTF
13 TRBJ2-7 TRBV12-3/TRBV12-4 . CASSQGVLYEQYF
14 TRBJ2-7 TRBV12-3/TRBV12-4 . CASSPGLGRYEQYF
14 TRBJ2-3 TRBV2 TRBD1 CASRAGQGADTQYF
13 TRBJ2-7 TRBV2 . CASSDESSYEQYF
15 TRBJ1-1 TRBV4-3 . CASSQDSAGTREAFF
12 TRBJ2-3 TRBV21-1 . CASSEAGKWKAF
16 TRBJ2-5 TRBV5-6 TRBD2 CASSLSSGIYQETQYF
12 TRBJ1-2 TRBV4-2 . CASSQDELGYTF
13 TRBJ2-1 TRBV7-9 TRBD1 CASSQTGFDEQFF
13 TRBJ2-2 TRBV5-1 . CASSLTHPGELFF
16 TRBJ2-5 TRBV4-1 TRBD2 CASSQGRLAGGETQYF
11 TRBJ2-1 TRBV24-1 . CATSDFNEQFF
14 TRBJ1-5 TRBV6-7 . CASSYSQLNQPQHF
15 TRBJ2-3 TRBV4-3 . CASSQDWTGTDTQYF
15 TRBJ1-1 TRBV5-5 . CASSLASGSGTEAFF
14 TRBJ2-1 TRBV19 . CASKQSSSYNEQFF
15 TRBJ1-5 TRBV15 TRBD1 CATTPSPQGRQPQHF
14 TRBJ1-1 TRBV7-3 . CASSEGLRGTEAFF
16 TRBJ2-1 TRBV11-2 TRBD2 CASSSYTSGGHNEQFF
15 TRBJ2-1 TRBV11-2 . CASSLVGSLGHEQFF
15 TRBJ2-3 TRBV7-2 . CASSSGGLRGDTQYF
13 TRBJ1-1 TRBV11-2 . CASSSGTPKSAFF
15 TRBJ2-2 TRBV5-5 . CASSSTVFGTGELFF
14 TRBJ1-2 TRBV29-1 TRBD1 CSVERDRDGYGYTF
15 TRBJ2-1 TRBV5-5 . CASSLKLWQLNEQFF
15 TRBJ2-1 TRBV5-1 . CASSLFAGTDNEQFF
14 TRBJ2-3 TRBV5-1 TRBD2 CASSVSGAQDTQYF
18 TRBJ1-5 TRBV12-3/TRBV12-4 . CASSLSRQGPNSNQPQHF
11 TRBJ2-7 TRBV20-1 TRBD2 CSALAGYEQYF
13 TRBJ2-3 TRBV4-3 . CASSQAGADTQYF
15 TRBJ2-3 TRBV7-3 TRBD2 CASSLNSGGADTQYF
14 TRBJ1-5 TRBV27 . CASSSLQGNQPQHF
15 TRBJ2-3 TRBV28 TRBD2 CASISGSGGADTQYF
14 TRBJ1-1 TRBV12-3/TRBV12-4 . CASSLSQANTEAFF